This T cell receptor (beta chain) was recovered during a study of monozygotic twins with inflammatory bowel disease. The CDR3 length is 16 residues. Germline V gene lookup returns CDR1 SGHVS and CDR2 FQNEAQ. TCRdb re-called the 5' RACE reads, yielding one record per CDR3 amino acid sequence without DNA. The sample has 150,000 to 200,000 distinct CDR3 sequences, and its top ten clones hold roughly 7%. This rearrangement joins TRBV7-8 to TRBJ2-3; TCRdb designates TRBD2, a call that cannot be tested without DNA. This receptor was taken from a human donor with ulcerative colitis or Crohn's disease, or a healthy co-twin of an affected twin (not recorded which). Sequenced material: blood. The chain's CDR3 is CASSLISGSVGDTQYF. Filled out from reference TRBV7-8 and TRBJ2-3, the complete variable domain reads GAGVSQSPRYKVAKRGQDVALRCDPISGHVSLFWYQQALGQGPEFLTYFQNEAQLDKSGLPSDRFFAERPEGSVSTLKIQRTQQEDSAVYLCASSLISGSVGDTQYFGPGTRLTVL.